A selection of T cell receptor beta chains follows, all from one sample in a study of cytomegalovirus exposure and HLA in healthy donors. Libraries were prepared by immunoSEQ multiplex PCR; TCRdb keeps only in-frame clonotypes and omits some of them. The sample carries about 170,000 clones, roughly 70% recorded once. The specimen was PBMCs. The receptors were gathered from a woman aged 18-30 years in good health and CMV-seropositive. CDR3s include the opening cysteine and the closing phenylalanine or tryptophan. A D gene is named only where the DNA matches it firmly. Size tells how often a clone was seen (once, few, many) or the class of an expanded clone, and some rows leave it out.

V gene	J gene	clone size	D gene	CDR3 DNA	CDR3 protein
TRBV5-1	TRBJ2-1	NA	NA	TGCGCCAGCAAGCCCGGGTCCTTCGGAGGTGAGCAGTTCTTC	CASKPGSFGGEQFF
TRBV7-2	TRBJ2-1	few	TRBD2	TGTGCCAGCAGCTTATCGCTAGCGGGGGGTTACAATGAGCAGTTCTTC	CASSLSLAGGYNEQFF
TRBV7-2	TRBJ1-6	NA	TRBD1	TGTGCCAGCAGCAGCCAAGGACAGGCTAATTCACCCCTCCACTTT	CASSSQGQANSPLHF
TRBV5-1	TRBJ2-5	NA	TRBD1	TGCGCCAGCAGTCCGGACAGGGCAGAGACCCAGTACTTC	CASSPDRAETQYF
TRBV29-1	TRBJ2-7	NA	TRBD1	TGCAGCGCGACAGGGGGAGGAGCGGGCTACGAGCAGTACTTC	CSATGGGAGYEQYF
TRBV6-6	TRBJ2-7	NA	NA	TGTGCCAGCAGCGGGGGGCCCTCCTACGAGCAGTACTTC	CASSGGPSYEQYF
TRBV2	TRBJ2-7	NA	NA	TGTGCCAGCAGTGAAGAGGGACTTTCCTCCTACGAGCAGTACTTC	CASSEEGLSSYEQYF
TRBV4-1	TRBJ2-1	NA	NA	TGCGCCAGCAGCCAAGATATCGAGGCGGGCACCTACAATGAGCAGTTCTTC	CASSQDIEAGTYNEQFF
TRBV5-6	TRBJ1-1	NA	NA	TGTGCCAGCAGCTTGGAGAGGACAGCGAATGAAGCTTTCTTT	CASSLERTANEAFF
TRBV11-1	TRBJ2-7	NA	NA	TGTGCCAGCAGCTTAAATCAGGGTCCCTCAAACGAGCAGTACTTC	CASSLNQGPSNEQYF
TRBV5-4	TRBJ1-2	NA	NA	TGTGCCAGCAGGAAGGGTCAGGGGAACTATGGCTACACCTTC	CASRKGQGNYGYTF
TRBV19	TRBJ2-3	few	NA	TGTGCCAGTAGTATAGGTTCTAGCACAGATACGCAGTATTTT	CASSIGSSTDTQYF
TRBV6-1	TRBJ1-1	NA	NA	TGTGGAGTCTCCCAGGGGACGGTGATGAACACTGAAGCTTTCTTT	CGVSQGTVMNTEAFF
TRBV7-9	TRBJ2-3	NA	TRBD2	TGTGCCAGCAGCCGGGGGGCAGATACGCAGTATTTT	CASSRGADTQYF
TRBV9	TRBJ2-7	once	TRBD2	TGTGCCAGCAGCGTCGGGACTAGCGGGGGGGCTGGCTCCTACGAGCAGTACTTC	CASSVGTSGGAGSYEQYF
TRBV13	TRBJ2-7	NA	TRBD2	TGTGCCAGCAGCGGACTAGTAAACGAGCAGTACTTC	CASSGLVNEQYF
TRBV11-2	TRBJ1-1	NA	NA	TGTGCCAGCAGCTTGAGTAAGGGGAATGAAGCTTTCTTT	CASSLSKGNEAFF
TRBV2	TRBJ2-1	NA	NA	TGTGCCAGCAGTTCATACGGGGGAAGGAATGAGCAGTTCTTC	CASSSYGGRNEQFF
TRBV6-6	TRBJ1-1	NA	NA	TGTGCCAGCAGTGAGGGGGTAGGGAACACTGAAGCTTTCTTT	CASSEGVGNTEAFF
TRBV25-1	TRBJ2-7	NA	TRBD2	TGTGCCAGCAGTGAGCGGGGGGGCCAAGGAATCGAGCAGTACTTC	CASSERGGQGIEQYF
TRBV5-8	TRBJ1-5	NA	TRBD1	TGTGCCAGCAGAACCGGGACAGGTTGGTATAGCAATCAGCCCCAGCATTTT	CASRTGTGWYSNQPQHF
TRBV11-2	TRBJ1-1	once	NA	TGTGCCAGCAGCCCTGCTCGGGGGGGCACTGAAGCTTTCTTT	CASSPARGGTEAFF
TRBV10-2	TRBJ2-1	NA	NA	TGCGCCAGCAGTGAGTCTTGGTACAGCGAGCAGTTCTTC	CASSESWYSEQFF
TRBV4-1	TRBJ2-1	NA	TRBD2	TGCGCCAGCAGCCAAGAATCTCCGGGACTAGCGGGTCGGATAAGTACCAATGAGCAGTTCTTC	CASSQESPGLAGRISTNEQFF
TRBV21-1	TRBJ2-1	NA	NA	TGTGCCAGACTAGCGGGGGGGAGCTCCTACAATGAGCAGTTCTTC	CARLAGGSSYNEQFF
TRBV4-3	TRBJ2-2	NA	TRBD1	TGCGCCAGCAGCCAAGATTACTTAACAGGGGGCAGCGGGGAGCTGTTTTTT	CASSQDYLTGGSGELFF
TRBV30	TRBJ1-1	few	NA	TGTGCCTGGAGTGGGGGGAATCGGGAGACTGAAGCTTTCTTT	CAWSGGNRETEAFF
TRBV5-5	TRBJ2-7	NA	TRBD1	TGTGCCAGCTTCCCCGGGACAGGGAGAACCTACGAGCAGTACTTC	CASFPGTGRTYEQYF
TRBV11-3	TRBJ2-3	NA	TRBD1	TGTGCCAGCAGCCCCGGACAGGGAGACACAGATACGCAGTATTTT	CASSPGQGDTDTQYF
TRBV18	TRBJ1-4	NA	NA	TGTGCCAGCTCACCACAACAGGGAACTAATGAAAAACTGTTTTTT	CASSPQQGTNEKLFF
TRBV11-1	TRBJ2-5	NA	NA	TGTGCCAGCAGCTTTAAAGAGACCCAGTACTTC	CASSFKETQYF
TRBV19	TRBJ1-6	NA	NA	TGTGCCAGTAGTATTAGGGCAGGGGTGAATTCACCCCTCCACTTT	CASSIRAGVNSPLHF
TRBV7-8	TRBJ2-7	NA	TRBD2	TGTGCCAGCAGCTCCGACACCGGACTAGCGGGAGCATCCCACGAGCAGTACTTC	CASSSDTGLAGASHEQYF
TRBV4-3	TRBJ2-6	once	NA	TGCGCCAGCAGCCAAGAGACATTTTCTGGGGCCAACGTCCTGACTTTC	CASSQETFSGANVLTF
TRBV14	TRBJ1-1	NA	NA	TGTGCCAGCAGCCAAGGACAAAACACTGAAGCTTTCTTT	CASSQGQNTEAFF
TRBV7-2	TRBJ1-2	NA	NA	TGTGCCAGCAGTTTACAGGGCTACGATGGCTACACCTTC	CASSLQGYDGYTF
TRBV11-2	TRBJ2-7	NA	TRBD1	TGTGCCAGCAGCATAAACCCCGGGACAGGCCTCTACGAGCAGTACTTC	CASSINPGTGLYEQYF
TRBV4-3	TRBJ2-3	NA	TRBD1	TGCGCCAGCAGCCGATTCCGGGACAGCGCAGATACGCAGTATTTT	CASSRFRDSADTQYF
TRBV5-4	TRBJ2-5	NA	NA	TGTGCCAGCTCAGGACAGCCCTCGTGGGAGCAGTACTTC	CASSGQPSWEQYF
TRBV7-6	TRBJ2-3	NA	TRBD2	TGTGCCAGCAGCCAAGGACTAGCGGGGGTCCTAGATACGCAGTATTTT	CASSQGLAGVLDTQYF
TRBV2	TRBJ2-3	NA	TRBD1	TGTGCCAGCAGACCCGGGACAGGGCCAACAGATACGCAGTATTTT	CASRPGTGPTDTQYF
TRBV5-1	TRBJ2-5	NA	TRBD2	TGCGCCAGCAGCTTAGCGGGGGGCCAAGAGACCCAGTACTTC	CASSLAGGQETQYF
TRBV2	TRBJ2-5	NA	NA	TGTGCCAGCAGGGCGGAGGACGCCGGTATCGTAGAGACCCAGTACTTC	CASRAEDAGIVETQYF
TRBV5-1	TRBJ2-3	NA	TRBD2	TGCGCCAGCAGCCCGCGTGGTCTAGCGGGGAGCACAGATACGCAGTATTTT	CASSPRGLAGSTDTQYF
TRBV27	TRBJ2-5	NA	NA	TGTGCCAGCAGTTTAGGAGGGTGGGGAGAGACCCAGTACTTC	CASSLGGWGETQYF
TRBV15	TRBJ1-4	NA	NA	TGTGCCACCAGCCTGTCGAGGGGGGGACTTTTCGAAAAACTGTTTTTT	CATSLSRGGLFEKLFF
TRBV19	TRBJ1-5	NA	TRBD1	TGTGCCAGTAGTATTTGGGGACAGTCGGATCAGCCCCAGCATTTT	CASSIWGQSDQPQHF
TRBV18	TRBJ2-2	NA	TRBD1	TGTGCCAGCTCACCCAAGGGGGCGAAAACCGGGGAGCTGTTTTTT	CASSPKGAKTGELFF
TRBV5-1	TRBJ2-7	NA	NA	TGCGCCAGCAGCCGACACGGACAGACCTACGAGCAGTACTTC	CASSRHGQTYEQYF
TRBV9	TRBJ1-2	NA	NA	TGTGCCAGCAGCCCGGGCGGGACCGGCTCATATGGCTACACCTTC	CASSPGGTGSYGYTF
TRBV11-2	TRBJ2-1	NA	TRBD2	TGTGCCAGCAGCCCAGGACTAGCGGGGTACAATGAGCAGTTCTTC	CASSPGLAGYNEQFF
TRBV7-3	TRBJ2-7	once	NA	TGTGCCAGCAGCATTTCAGGGTCCTACGAGCAGTACTTC	CASSISGSYEQYF
TRBV7-9	TRBJ2-3	few	NA	TGTGCCAGCAGCATCGGACTCTCCAGCGGGCACACAGATACGCAGTATTTT	CASSIGLSSGHTDTQYF
TRBV28	TRBJ2-1	NA	NA	TGTGCCAGCAGAGGAGGAGGGCGGAAGTTCTTC	CASRGGGRKFF
TRBV6-5	TRBJ2-3	NA	NA	TGTGCCAGCAAGCGGAGGCGCTCGGACACAGATACGCAGTATTTT	CASKRRRSDTDTQYF
TRBV25-1	TRBJ2-1	NA	NA	TGTGCCAGCAGTGACCCGACTAGGCCCGTGGATGAGCAGTTCTTC	CASSDPTRPVDEQFF
TRBV7-8	TRBJ2-7	NA	TRBD2	TGTGCCAGCAGCGGAGCGGGGGCCTTTGCCTACGAGCAGTACTTC	CASSGAGAFAYEQYF
TRBV7-3	TRBJ1-1	NA	TRBD1	TGTGCCAGCAGCTTAGACAGGGGTACCACTGAAGCTTTCTTT	CASSLDRGTTEAFF
TRBV6-1	TRBJ1-6	few	NA	TGTGCCAGCAGTGACCAAGCGGTCCCCGGGGATTCACCCCTCCACTTT	CASSDQAVPGDSPLHF
TRBV29-1	TRBJ2-3	NA	NA	TGCAGCGTTGAATTTACAGGGCAGAACACAGATACGCAGTATTTT	CSVEFTGQNTDTQYF